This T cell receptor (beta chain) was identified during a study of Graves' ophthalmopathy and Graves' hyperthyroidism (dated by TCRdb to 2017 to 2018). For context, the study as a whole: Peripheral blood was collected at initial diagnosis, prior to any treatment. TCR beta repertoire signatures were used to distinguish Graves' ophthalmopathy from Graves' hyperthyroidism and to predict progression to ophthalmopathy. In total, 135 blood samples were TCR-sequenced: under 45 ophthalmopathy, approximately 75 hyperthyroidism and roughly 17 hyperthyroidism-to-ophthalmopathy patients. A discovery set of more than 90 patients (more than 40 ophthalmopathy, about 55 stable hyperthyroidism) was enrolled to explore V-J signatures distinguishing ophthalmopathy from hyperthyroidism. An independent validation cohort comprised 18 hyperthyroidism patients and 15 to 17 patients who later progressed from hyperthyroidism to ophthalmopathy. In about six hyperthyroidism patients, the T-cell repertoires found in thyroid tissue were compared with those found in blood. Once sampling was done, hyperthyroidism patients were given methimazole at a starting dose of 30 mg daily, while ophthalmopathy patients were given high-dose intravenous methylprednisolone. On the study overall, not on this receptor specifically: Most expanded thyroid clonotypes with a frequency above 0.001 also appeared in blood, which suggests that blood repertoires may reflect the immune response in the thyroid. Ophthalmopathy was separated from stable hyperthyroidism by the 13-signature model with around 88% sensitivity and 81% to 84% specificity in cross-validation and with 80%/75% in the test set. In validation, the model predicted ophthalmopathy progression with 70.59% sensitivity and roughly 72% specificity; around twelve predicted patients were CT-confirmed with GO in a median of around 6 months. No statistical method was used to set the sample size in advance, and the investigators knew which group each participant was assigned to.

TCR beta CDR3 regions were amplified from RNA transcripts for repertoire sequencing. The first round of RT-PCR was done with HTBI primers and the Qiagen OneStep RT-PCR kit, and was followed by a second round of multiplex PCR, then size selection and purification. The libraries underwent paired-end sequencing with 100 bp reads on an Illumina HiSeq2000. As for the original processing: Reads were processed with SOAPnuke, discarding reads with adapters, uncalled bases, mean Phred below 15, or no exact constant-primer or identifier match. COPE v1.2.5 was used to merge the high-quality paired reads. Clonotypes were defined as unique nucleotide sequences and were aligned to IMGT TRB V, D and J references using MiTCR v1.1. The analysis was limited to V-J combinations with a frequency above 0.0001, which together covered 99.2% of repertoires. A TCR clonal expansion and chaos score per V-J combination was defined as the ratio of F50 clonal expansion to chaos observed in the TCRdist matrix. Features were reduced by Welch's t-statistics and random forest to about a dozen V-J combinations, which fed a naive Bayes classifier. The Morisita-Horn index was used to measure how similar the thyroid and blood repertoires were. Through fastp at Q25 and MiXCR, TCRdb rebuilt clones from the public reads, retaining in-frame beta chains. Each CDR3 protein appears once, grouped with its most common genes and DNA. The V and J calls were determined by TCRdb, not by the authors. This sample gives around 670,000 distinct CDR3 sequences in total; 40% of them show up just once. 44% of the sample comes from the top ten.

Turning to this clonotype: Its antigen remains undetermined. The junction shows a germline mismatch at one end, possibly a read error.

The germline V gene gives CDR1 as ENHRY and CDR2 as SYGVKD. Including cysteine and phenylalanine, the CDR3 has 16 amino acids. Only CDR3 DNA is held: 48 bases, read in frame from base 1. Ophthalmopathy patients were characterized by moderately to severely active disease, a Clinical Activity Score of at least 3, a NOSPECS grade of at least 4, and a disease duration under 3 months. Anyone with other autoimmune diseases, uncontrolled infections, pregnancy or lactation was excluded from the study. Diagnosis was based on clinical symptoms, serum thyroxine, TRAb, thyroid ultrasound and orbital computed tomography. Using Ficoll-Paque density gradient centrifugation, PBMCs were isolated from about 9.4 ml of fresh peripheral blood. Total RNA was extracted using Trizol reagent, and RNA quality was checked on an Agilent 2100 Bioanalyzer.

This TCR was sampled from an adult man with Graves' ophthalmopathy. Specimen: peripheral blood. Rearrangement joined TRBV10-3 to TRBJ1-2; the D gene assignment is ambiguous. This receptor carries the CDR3 CASSYSTRMPAYGYTF. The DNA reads TGTGCCAGCAGTTACTCGACACGAATGCCGGCCTATGGCTACACCTTC.